This TCR beta chain was found in a study of shared clonotypes between healthy human individuals (dated by TCRdb to about 2020). Regarding the study in general: The cohort comprised a couple of women and a few men aged 18 to 49 years. For each donor, three plates each were used for CD4 naive and CD4 memory, two plates were used for CD8 naive, and one plate was used for CD8 memory. Each donor's leukapheresis produced roughly between about 0.8 and 10 billion PBMCs. Libraries were prepared and TCR repertoires were sequenced by different laboratories using diverse techniques, in order to increase sequencing depth and limit assay-specific biases. The study deeply sequenced blood TCR repertoires of about 5 healthy adults to estimate repertoire size and the extent of clonotype sharing between individuals.

Overall study results and their limits: Because the study included a small number of donors, the genetic and exposure-history diversity represented was limited. Rarefaction of sorted-subset datasets indicated incomplete sequencing despite the large sequencing depth. Compared with non-shared clonotypes, the clonotypes found in all four sorted-subset donors had higher generation probabilities. When several donors were compared, the shared fraction of clonotypes was approximately 5% for naive CD4, approximately 3.3% for naive CD8, more than 2% for memory CD4, and 0.4% for memory CD8. Pairwise subsampling led to the expectation that sequencing depth would affect the degree of clonotype sharing among donors. Naive subsets generally had larger estimated clonotype richness than memory subsets did. Only blood was sampled, and tissue TCR repertoires likely differ from those in blood.

Using the deep immunoSEQ assay, multiplex PCR amplified TCR CDR3 regions from genomic DNA. For each cell subset, the extracted genomic DNA was distributed evenly across all wells of several immunoSEQ 96-well plates, and each plate served as one replicate. Each replicate PCR for sorted subsets received about 220 ng genomic DNA, equal to 30,000 or so T cell genomes. Purified libraries were quantified with a Qubit 3.0 fluorometer, sized on a Bioanalyzer 2100, and re-quantified with the KAPA Library Quantification kit. Every immunoSEQ 96-well plate was sequenced on a dedicated single-read 150-cycle Illumina NextSeq 550 flow cell. Concerning the study's data processing: Because only junctional sequences without quality scores were contained in the immunoSEQ output, filtering matching that applied to full-length reads could not be performed. To assign V/J genes and CDR3, sequences were annotated using PyIR, a Python wrapper for IgBLAST v1.9, with IMGT germline references. Reads were filtered out if the reads had weak V/J assignments (E-value above 1e-6), no CDR3, stop codons, out-of-frame junctions, or ambiguous translated residues. V3J clonotypes were defined as sequences sharing the same inferred V gene, J gene, and CDR3 amino acid sequence. Percentage overlap between repertoires was computed as shared unique clonotypes divided by the size of the smaller repertoire. Repertoire richness was assessed with RTK rarefaction, the Chao1 estimator, and Recon v2.1 estimates of unobserved clonotypes. For all TCRbeta clonotypes obtained by the gDNA method from a handful of donors, generation probabilities were computed with OLGA. As stored in TCRdb, this immuneACCESS dataset retains in-frame rearrangements with V and J assigned. A fraction of the clones does not appear; measured against another copy, unresolved V genes explain less than half of the discrepancy, and the remainder lacks a known reason. D and trimming were read from the DNA, whereas the V and J calls and clone size are those reported in that table. In all, the sample holds approximately 110,000 clones, and about 62% of those were seen once. Under 30% of the sample rests with the top ten.

As encoded in the germline V gene, CDR1 is MDHEN while CDR2 is SYDVKM. V and J are trimmed by 3 bases and 0 bases, and the gene matches miss 8 bases of the junction. Measured from the cysteine to the phenylalanine, the CDR3 is 17 residues long. Only CDR3 DNA remains: 51 bases, in frame from the first base. The donors were healthy, HIV-negative adults with no recently reported acute infections or vaccinations. Every donor was a Caucasian adult residing in Nashville, Tennessee, USA. The CD8 memory samples were a combination of magnetically selected CD45RO+ cells and CCR7-negative CD45RA+ effector memory (TemRA) cells. Blood was collected by leukapheresis, and PBMCs were isolated by Ficoll-Histopaque density gradient centrifugation and then cryopreserved in liquid nitrogen vapor phase. Purity and quantity of every magnetically sorted T cell population were checked by analytical flow cytometry. From each sorted fraction, genomic DNA was isolated and quantified by UV absorbance on a Nanodrop 2000c.

Only a few counts were recorded for this clone. It lacks a known antigen. Base qualities were left out, and no much larger clone turns up one base away. Sequenced: memory CD8+ T cells sorted from blood. Sample cell subset or site, as interpreted from the label and publication: CD45RO+ cells pooled with CCR7-negative TemRA cells. This chain is built from TRBV28 and TRBJ2-3; 8 junctional bases match TRBD2. The sequence derives from a woman younger than 45 in good health. The DNA sequence follows: TGTGCCAGCAGTTTGGCGGTCTCTAGCGGGAGCACAGATACGCAGTATTTT. Its amino acids are CASSLAVSSGSTDTQYF.